This is a list of T cell receptor beta chains from one sample in a study of T cell changes during pregnancy in multiple sclerosis. TCRdb keeps only in-frame clones here, not all; method: immunoSEQ multiplex PCR. The sample lists roughly 110,000 clones; 92% were seen once. The sample was peripheral blood, taken in the third trimester of pregnancy. All receptors come from a female donor in good health, enrolled as a control in a pregnancy study. CDR3s include the opening cysteine and the closing phenylalanine or tryptophan. D genes are given only for firm matches. Where a row states a size, it is once, few, many or the class of an expanded clone; other rows omit it.

j_call,d_call,v_call,clone_size,cdr3_aa,cdr3_nt
TRBJ1-2,TRBD1,TRBV5-6,-,CASSRDRGLSYGYTF,TGTGCCAGCAGCAGGGACAGGGGGCTTAGCTATGGCTACACCTTC
TRBJ1-6,-,TRBV19,few,CASCLTGITYNSPLHF,TGTGCCAGTTGCTTAACAGGGATCACCTATAATTCACCCCTCCACTTT
TRBJ2-3,TRBD2,TRBV11-1,-,CARGAGLAFSDTQYF,TGTGCCAGGGGGGCGGGACTAGCATTTTCGGATACGCAGTATTTT
TRBJ2-2,TRBD2,TRBV2,once,CASTGLAGNTGELFF,TGTGCCAGCACCGGACTAGCGGGGAACACCGGGGAGCTGTTTTTT
TRBJ1-4,-,TRBV4-2,-,CASSQEDKAATTNEKLFF,TGTGCCAGCAGCCAAGAAGACAAGGCCGCGACAACTAATGAAAAACTGTTTTTT
TRBJ1-2,-,TRBV15,-,CATSLPGVRTF,TGTGCCACCTCTTTGCCTGGAGTCAGAACTTTC
TRBJ2-1,TRBD1,TRBV6-4,-,CASSALDRPGSYNEQFF,TGTGCCAGCAGTGCCTTGGACAGGCCGGGCTCCTACAATGAGCAGTTCTTC
TRBJ2-7,-,TRBV29-1,-,CSATSTGAGWQYF,TGCAGCGCAACCTCGACAGGAGCCGGGTGGCAGTACTTC
TRBJ2-3,-,TRBV7-3,-,CASSSGTSTDTQYF,TGTGCCAGCAGCTCCGGGACTAGCACAGATACGCAGTATTTT
TRBJ1-3,-,TRBV2,-,CASSEARGTGNTIYF,TGTGCCAGCAGTGAAGCTCGGGGGACGGGAAACACCATATATTTT
TRBJ2-7,TRBD2,TRBV7-9,-,CASTRLAGGYEQYF,TGTGCCAGCACCCGACTAGCGGGGGGTTACGAGCAGTACTTC
TRBJ2-5,TRBD2,TRBV7-2,once,CASSFPGGPRETQYF,TGTGCCAGCAGCTTCCCGGGAGGCCCCAGAGAGACCCAGTACTTC
TRBJ1-5,-,TRBV18,-,CASSPGGGEPQHF,TGTGCCAGCTCACCAGGCGGGGGAGAGCCCCAGCATTTT
TRBJ1-1,TRBD1,TRBV12-5,-,CASGLGESGRGWTEAFF,TGTGCTAGTGGTTTGGGAGAAAGTGGCAGGGGGTGGACTGAAGCTTTCTTT
TRBJ2-5,TRBD1,TRBV19,-,CASSIQGAYGTQYF,TGTGCCAGTAGTATACAGGGGGCTTATGGGACCCAGTACTTC
TRBJ1-2,TRBD1,TRBV2,-,CASRRPGQQAYGYTF,TGTGCCAGCCGCCGACCGGGACAGCAGGCCTATGGCTACACCTTC
TRBJ2-7,-,TRBV9,-,CASSPGRDYEQYF,TGTGCCAGCAGCCCAGGACGGGACTACGAGCAGTACTTC
TRBJ2-5,-,TRBV6-6,-,CASIPQRDQETQYF,TGTGCCAGCATCCCTCAGCGGGACCAAGAGACCCAGTACTTC
TRBJ2-1,TRBD2,TRBV10-3,-,CAISDISAGGYNEQFF,TGTGCCATCAGTGATATATCAGCGGGGGGATACAATGAGCAGTTCTTC
TRBJ1-5,-,TRBV6-5,-,CATRANSNQPQHF,TGTGCCACCAGGGCAAATAGCAATCAGCCCCAGCATTTT
TRBJ2-7,-,TRBV18,-,CASSPVQGNEQYF,TGTGCCAGCTCACCGGTCCAGGGTAACGAGCAGTACTTC
TRBJ2-4,TRBD1,TRBV7-2,-,CASSPPGTVEVIQYF,TGTGCCAGCAGCCCCCCCGGGACAGTTGAAGTCATTCAGTACTTC
TRBJ1-1,-,TRBV6-6,-,CASSYSAELNTEAFF,TGTGCCAGCAGTTACTCTGCGGAATTGAACACTGAAGCTTTCTTT
TRBJ2-1,-,TRBV7-2,-,CASSLGSQGWSNEQFF,TGTGCCAGCAGCTTAGGATCGCAGGGGTGGAGCAATGAGCAGTTCTTC
TRBJ2-7,TRBD1,TRBV5-5,-,CASSLRSGQGGVYEQYF,TGTGCCAGCAGCTTGAGGTCGGGACAGGGGGGCGTCTACGAGCAGTACTTC
TRBJ2-7,-,TRBV11-3,-,CASTQSAGIYEQYF,TGTGCCAGCACCCAGTCCGCGGGGATCTACGAGCAGTACTTC
TRBJ1-2,TRBD1,TRBV27,-,CASSQDRDYGYTF,TGTGCCAGCAGTCAGGACAGGGACTATGGCTACACCTTC
TRBJ2-3,TRBD2,TRBV19,-,CASSLGGAGTDTQYF,TGTGCCAGTAGTCTGGGAGGGGCAGGGACAGATACGCAGTATTTT
TRBJ1-6,-,TRBV30,once,CAWTSRADSPLHF,TGTGCCTGGACCTCCAGGGCGGATTCACCCCTCCACTTT
TRBJ1-4,-,TRBV7-6,-,CASSPGHFPPTNEKLFF,TGTGCCAGCAGCCCTGGACACTTCCCTCCAACTAATGAAAAACTGTTTTTT
TRBJ1-1,TRBD1,TRBV6-5,-,CATIGQGGTEAFF,TGTGCCACGATCGGACAGGGGGGCACTGAAGCTTTCTTT
TRBJ1-4,TRBD1,TRBV2,-,CASRKQGGTNEKLFF,TGTGCCAGCAGGAAACAGGGGGGGACTAATGAAAAACTGTTTTTT
TRBJ1-5,TRBD1,TRBV19,-,CASSSRGLGINQPQHF,TGTGCCAGTAGCAGCAGGGGGCTTGGCATTAATCAGCCCCAGCATTTT
TRBJ2-1,TRBD2,TRBV7-9,-,CASSPSSGGISYNEQFF,TGTGCCAGCAGCCCAAGTTCGGGGGGAATCTCCTACAATGAGCAGTTCTTC
TRBJ1-1,-,TRBV14,few,CASSNQENTEAFF,TGTGCCAGCAGCAATCAGGAGAACACTGAAGCTTTCTTT
TRBJ2-2,TRBD2,TRBV4-2,-,CASSQDRGGAAGELFF,TGTGCCAGCAGCCAAGATCGGGGGGGCGCCGCCGGGGAGCTGTTTTTT
TRBJ2-1,TRBD2,TRBV7-7,-,CASSLRGGHNEQFF,TGTGCTAGCAGCTTACGGGGGGGACACAATGAGCAGTTCTTC
TRBJ1-2,-,TRBV6-5,-,CASSYGGRDYGYTF,TGTGCCAGCAGTTACGGTGGGAGAGACTATGGCTACACCTTC
TRBJ1-1,-,TRBV30,-,CAWSVSSKTEAFF,TGTGCCTGGAGTGTCTCTAGTAAGACTGAAGCTTTCTTT
TRBJ1-5,-,TRBV10-2,once,CASSVSLTNQPQHF,TGCGCCAGCAGTGTCTCACTGACAAATCAGCCCCAGCATTTT
TRBJ2-2,TRBD2,TRBV7-3,-,CASSLAGGRTGELFF,TGTGCCAGCAGCTTAGCGGGGGGGCGAACCGGGGAGCTGTTTTTT
TRBJ2-2,TRBD1,TRBV7-9,-,CASNEVGTGGKNTGELFF,TGTGCCAGCAACGAGGTAGGGACAGGGGGGAAGAACACCGGGGAGCTGTTTTTT
TRBJ1-1,-,TRBV30,-,CAWSDRGTEAFF,TGTGCCTGGAGTGACCGAGGGACTGAAGCTTTCTTT
TRBJ2-7,TRBD1,TRBV7-9,-,CASRGWTGSYEQYF,TGTGCCAGCAGAGGATGGACAGGATCCTACGAGCAGTACTTC
TRBJ2-2,-,TRBV19,-,CASTDDVGLNTGELFF,TGTGCCAGTACCGACGATGTGGGGCTTAACACCGGGGAGCTGTTTTTT
TRBJ2-7,-,TRBV30,once,CAWSVRLGEQYF,TGTGCCTGGAGTGTACGACTAGGGGAGCAGTACTTC